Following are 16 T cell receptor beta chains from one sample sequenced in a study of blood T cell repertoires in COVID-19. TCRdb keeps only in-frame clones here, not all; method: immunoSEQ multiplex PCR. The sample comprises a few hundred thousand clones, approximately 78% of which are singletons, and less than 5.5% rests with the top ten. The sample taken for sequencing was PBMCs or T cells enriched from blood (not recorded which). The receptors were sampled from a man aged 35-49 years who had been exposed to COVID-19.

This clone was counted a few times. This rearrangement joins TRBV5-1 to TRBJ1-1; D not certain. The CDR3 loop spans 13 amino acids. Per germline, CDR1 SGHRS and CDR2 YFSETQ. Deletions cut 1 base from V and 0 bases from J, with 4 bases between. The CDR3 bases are TGCGCCAGCAGCTTGACGGTGAACACTGAAGCTTTCTTT. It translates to CASSLTVNTEAFF.

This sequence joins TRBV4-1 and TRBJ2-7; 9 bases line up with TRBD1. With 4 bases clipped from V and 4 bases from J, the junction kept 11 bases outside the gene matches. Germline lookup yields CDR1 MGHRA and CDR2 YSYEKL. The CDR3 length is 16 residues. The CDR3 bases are TGCGCCAGCAGCCCAAGCCCCGGGACAGGGACTTACGAGCAGTACTTC. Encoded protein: CASSPSPGTGTYEQYF.

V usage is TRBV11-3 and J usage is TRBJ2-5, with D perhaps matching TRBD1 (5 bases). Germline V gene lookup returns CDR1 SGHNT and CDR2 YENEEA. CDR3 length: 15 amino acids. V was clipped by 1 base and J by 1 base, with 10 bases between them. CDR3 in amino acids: CASSLGGRTQETQYF. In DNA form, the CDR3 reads TGTGCCAGCAGCTTAGGGGGCAGGACCCAAGAGACCCAGTACTTC. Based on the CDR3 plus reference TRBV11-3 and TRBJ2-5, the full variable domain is EAGVVQSPRYKIIEKKQPVAFWCNPISGHNTLYWYLQNLGQGPELLIRYENEEAVDDSQLPKDRFSAERLKGVDSTLKIQPAELGDSAVYLCASSLGGRTQETQYFGPGTRLLVL.

The CDR3 nucleotides read TGTGCCAGCAGCCGATACGGACAGGGGCAAGAGACCCAGTACTTC. Its protein product is CASSRYGQGQETQYF. The genes are TRBV7-9 and TRBJ2-5; 9 bases match TRBD1. CDR1 is SEHNR, CDR2 FQNEAQ, per germline (reference sequence). The CDR3 has 15 residues. J lost 2 bases, V lost 5 bases, and 6 bases had no gene match.

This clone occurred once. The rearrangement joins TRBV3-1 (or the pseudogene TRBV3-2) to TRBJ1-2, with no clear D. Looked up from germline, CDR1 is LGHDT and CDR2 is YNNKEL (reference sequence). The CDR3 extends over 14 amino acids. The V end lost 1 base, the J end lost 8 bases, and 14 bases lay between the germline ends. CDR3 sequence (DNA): TGTGCCAGCAGCCAAGCGAATGAGGTGAGAGGCTACACCTTC. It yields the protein CASSQANEVRGYTF.

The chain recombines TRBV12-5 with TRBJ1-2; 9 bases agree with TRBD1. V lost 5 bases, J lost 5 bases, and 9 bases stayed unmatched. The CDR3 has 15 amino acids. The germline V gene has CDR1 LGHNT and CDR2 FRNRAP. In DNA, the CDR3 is TGTGCTAGTGGTCTCGGGACAGGGCGGTCTTATGGCTACACCTTC. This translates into CASGLGTGRSYGYTF.

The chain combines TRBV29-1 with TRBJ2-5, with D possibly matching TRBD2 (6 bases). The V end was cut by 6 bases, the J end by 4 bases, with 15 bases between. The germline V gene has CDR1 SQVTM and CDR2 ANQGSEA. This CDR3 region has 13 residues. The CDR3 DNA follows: TGCAGCGTCGATGAACCCGGGGGAGAGACCCAGTACTTC. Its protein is CSVDEPGGETQYF.

The CDR3 nucleotides are TGCGCCAGCACACCGGGACTAGCGGGATCAGATACGCAGTATTTT. It translates to CASTPGLAGSDTQYF. The chain links TRBV10-1 to TRBJ2-3; 13 bases fit TRBD2. Germline V gene sequence: CDR1 WNHNN, CDR2 SYGVQD (reference sequence). J lost 4 bases, V lost 7 bases, and 5 bases had no gene match. The CDR3 contains 15 residues.

CDR3 sequence: CASKVGTPNTEAFF. In nucleotides, the CDR3 is TGTGCCAGTAAGGTTGGGACACCGAACACTGAAGCTTTCTTT. The rearrangement uses TRBV19 and TRBJ1-1; weak D call: TRBD1 (6 bases). The CDR3 spans 14 residues. The V end lost 7 bases, the J end lost 1 base, and 13 bases lay between the germline ends. The germline gives CDR1 LNHDA, CDR2 SQIVND (reference sequence).

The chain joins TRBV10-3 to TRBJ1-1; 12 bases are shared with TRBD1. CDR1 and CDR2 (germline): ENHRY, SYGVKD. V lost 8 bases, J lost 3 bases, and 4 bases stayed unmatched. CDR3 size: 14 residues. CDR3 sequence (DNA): TGTGCCATCGGGACAGGGGGCGTGGACACTGAAGCTTTCTTT. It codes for CAIGTGGVDTEAFF.

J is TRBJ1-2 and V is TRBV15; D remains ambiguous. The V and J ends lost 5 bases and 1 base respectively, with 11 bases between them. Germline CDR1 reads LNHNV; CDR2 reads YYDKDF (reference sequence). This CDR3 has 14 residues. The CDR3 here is CATSGAASNYGYTF. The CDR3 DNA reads TGTGCCACCAGCGGCGCAGCTAGTAACTATGGCTACACCTTC.

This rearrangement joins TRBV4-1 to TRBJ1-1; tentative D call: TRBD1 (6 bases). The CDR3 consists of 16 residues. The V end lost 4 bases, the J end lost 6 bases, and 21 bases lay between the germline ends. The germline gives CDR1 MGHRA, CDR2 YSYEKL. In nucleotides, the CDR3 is TGCGCCAGCAGCCGAATAAACAGGGTAATTATTTCTGAAGCTTTCTTT. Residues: CASSRINRVIISEAFF.

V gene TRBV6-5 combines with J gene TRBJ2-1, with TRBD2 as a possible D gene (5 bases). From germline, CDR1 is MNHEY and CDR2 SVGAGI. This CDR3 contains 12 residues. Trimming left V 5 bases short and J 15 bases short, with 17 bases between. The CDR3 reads CASSIIGLPLFF. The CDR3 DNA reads TGTGCCAGCAGTATAATAGGACTTCCCTTGTTCTTC.

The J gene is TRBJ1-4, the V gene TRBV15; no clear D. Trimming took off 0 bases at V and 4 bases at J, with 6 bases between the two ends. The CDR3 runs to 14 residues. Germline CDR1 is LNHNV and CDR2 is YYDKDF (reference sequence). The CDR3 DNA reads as TGTGCCACCAGCAGAGATTTGAGTAATGAAAAACTGTTTTTT. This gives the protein CATSRDLSNEKLFF.

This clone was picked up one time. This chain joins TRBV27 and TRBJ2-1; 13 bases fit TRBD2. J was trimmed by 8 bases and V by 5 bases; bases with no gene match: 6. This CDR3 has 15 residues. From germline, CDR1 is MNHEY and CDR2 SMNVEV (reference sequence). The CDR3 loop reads CASSRPGLAGYEQFF. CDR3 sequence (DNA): TGTGCCAGCAGTCGTCCGGGACTAGCGGGATATGAGCAGTTCTTC.

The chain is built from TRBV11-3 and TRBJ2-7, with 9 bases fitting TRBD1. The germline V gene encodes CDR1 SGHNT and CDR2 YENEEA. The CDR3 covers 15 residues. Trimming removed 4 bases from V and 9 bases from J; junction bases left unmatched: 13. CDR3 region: CASSYPGQGKSGQYF. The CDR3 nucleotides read TGTGCCAGCAGCTATCCGGGACAGGGAAAGTCAGGGCAGTACTTC.